This TCR beta chain was sequenced during a study of blood T cell repertoires in COVID-19. Study overall: Sample material is recorded as cDNA or gDNA derived from T cells, B-cell-depleted T cells, or PBMCs.

This CDR3 has 13 amino acids. V was shortened by 3 bases and J by 9 bases, with 12 bases between the two germline ends. The germline gives CDR1 SGHAT, CDR2 FQNNGV. The protocol was immunoSEQ multiplex PCR, while the TCRdb copy is restricted to in-frame clones and leaves out a portion. This table holds over 200,000 clones, more than 65% found once. This TCR derives from a man aged 40-49 years who had recovered from COVID-19. The chain couples TRBV11-2 to TRBJ1-5; D is perhaps TRBD1 (5 bases). Sequences were obtained from peripheral blood. CDR3 nucleotide sequence: TGTGCCAGCAGCTTCCGGGGGGGGATGCCCCAGCATTTT. This sequence encodes CASSFRGGMPQHF.